Listed below are T cell receptor beta chains from one sample, sequenced in a study of vaccination and CD4 T cells after COVID-19. The antigens of these receptors remain unknown. TCRdb reprocessed the PCR reads via MiXCR and lists one record per CDR3 protein. This table holds 1,500 to 2,500 distinct CDR3 sequences, just under 20% found once. Sequenced: CD4+ T cells from blood, cultured in vitro. These receptors were collected from a human donor in good health. The CDR3 runs from the conserved cysteine through the conserved F or W. Fields, in order: J gene, D gene, V gene, clone size, CDR3 protein, CDR3 DNA. D genes are given only for firm matches. Only part of the rows carry a size: once, few, many, or a class if the clone is expanded.

J: TRBJ1-2; D: -; V: TRBV18; size: few; CDR3: CASSPDRSGYTF; DNA: TGTGCCAGCTCACCCGACAGATCTGGCTACACCTTC
J: TRBJ1-4; D: -; V: TRBV15; size: -; CDR3: CATSRDQGPTNEKLFF; DNA: TGTGCCACCAGCAGAGATCAGGGGCCAACTAATGAAAAACTGTTTTTT
J: TRBJ2-5; D: TRBD2; V: TRBV20-1; size: -; CDR3: CSANSGTQETQYF; DNA: TGCAGTGCTAATAGCGGGACTCAAGAGACCCAGTACTTC
J: TRBJ2-5; D: TRBD2; V: TRBV7-3; size: -; CDR3: CASSSQRGGVETQYF; DNA: TGTGCCAGCAGCTCACAGCGGGGGGGAGTGGAGACCCAGTACTTC
J: TRBJ1-1; D: -; V: TRBV5-4; size: -; CDR3: CASSLDTLNTEAFF; DNA: TGTGCCAGCAGCTTGGACACCTTGAACACTGAAGCTTTCTTT
J: TRBJ2-5; D: -; V: TRBV2; size: few; CDR3: CASRQYQETQYF; DNA: TGTGCCAGCAGACAGTACCAAGAGACCCAGTACTTC
J: TRBJ2-5; D: TRBD2; V: TRBV11-2; size: -; CDR3: CASSLDLASGSQETQYF; DNA: TGTGCCAGCAGCTTAGATTTAGCTAGCGGGAGCCAAGAGACCCAGTACTTC
J: TRBJ1-2; D: -; V: TRBV19; size: few; CDR3: CASSMLGGGYTF; DNA: TGTGCCAGTAGTATGCTCGGTGGTGGCTACACCTTC
J: TRBJ1-2; D: TRBD1; V: TRBV19; size: -; CDR3: CASSETDRGLLGYTF; DNA: TGTGCCAGTAGCGAAACTGACAGGGGGCTTTTAGGCTACACCTTC
J: TRBJ2-2; D: -; V: TRBV18; size: once; CDR3: CASSPLVTVTGELFF; DNA: TGTGCCAGCTCACCCTTAGTCACAGTCACCGGGGAGCTGTTTTTT
J: TRBJ1-3; D: -; V: TRBV19; size: few; CDR3: CASSAGYSGNTIYF; DNA: TGTGCCAGTAGTGCAGGATACTCTGGAAACACCATATATTTT
J: TRBJ1-2; D: TRBD1; V: TRBV23-1; size: few; CDR3: CASGQGNYGYTF; DNA: TGCGCCAGCGGACAGGGCAACTATGGCTACACCTTC
J: TRBJ2-1; D: TRBD1; V: TRBV20-1; size: -; CDR3: CSALQGAGVYEQFF; DNA: TGCAGTGCTTTACAGGGGGCGGGTGTATATGAGCAGTTCTTC
J: TRBJ2-7; D: -; V: TRBV29-1; size: few; CDR3: CSVLSTAHAYEQYF; DNA: TGCAGCGTCCTGTCTACAGCGCATGCCTACGAGCAGTACTTC
J: TRBJ1-2; D: TRBD1; V: TRBV6-1; size: few; CDR3: CASSGDRGHYGYTF; DNA: TGTGCCAGCAGTGGTGACAGGGGTCACTATGGCTACACCTTC
J: TRBJ1-1; D: -; V: TRBV6-5; size: -; CDR3: CASSYSLSTEAFF; DNA: TGTGCCAGCAGTTACTCGTTGTCCACTGAAGCTTTCTTT
J: TRBJ1-5; D: -; V: TRBV6-2/TRBV6-3; size: few; CDR3: CASSNQRNQPQHF; DNA: TGTGCCAGCAGTAACCAAAGAAATCAGCCCCAGCATTTT
J: TRBJ2-3; D: -; V: TRBV2; size: few; CDR3: CASRARGSADTQYF; DNA: TGTGCCAGCAGAGCCAGGGGAAGCGCAGATACGCAGTATTTT